The 24 T cell receptor beta chains reported below all come from one sample, sequenced in a study of CD8 T cells in Susac syndrome. When the RNA was reverse transcribed, random hexamers were used with an input of about 0.5 to 1 ug. TCRdb ran MiXCR on the immunoSEQ multiplex PCR reads and lists one entry per CDR3 protein. The sample gives over 100,000 distinct CDR3 sequences, roughly 97% of which show up once; 0.096% is in the top ten. The source material was CD4+ T cells from PBMCs. The receptors stem from a human donor in good health.

The chain uses TRBV10-3 and TRBJ2-7, with 11 bases lining up with TRBD1. The CDR3 extends over 13 amino acids. The germline CDR1 and CDR2 sequences are ENHRY and SYGVKD. The V segment lost 10 bases and the J segment 4 bases; nucleotides outside the gene matches: 6. CDR3 nucleotides: TGTGCCACCGGGGACAGGGGGAGATACGAGCAGTACTTC. Amino acid sequence: CATGDRGRYEQYF.

This chain links TRBV25-1 with TRBJ2-2; 10 positions agree with TRBD1. Trimming at V came to 2 bases and at J to 5 bases, leaving 8 bases not matched to a gene. Looked up from germline, CDR1 is MGHDK and CDR2 is SYGVNS. The CDR3 has 17 residues. The CDR3 DNA sequence: TGTGCCAGCAGTGAAGCGACAGGGGGCGGTTGGACCGGGGAGCTGTTTTTT. This sequence encodes CASSEATGGGWTGELFF.

The rearrangement joins TRBV7-9 to TRBJ2-7, with D perhaps TRBD2 (6 bases). V was shortened by 5 bases and J by 3 bases, with 11 bases between the two germline ends. Germline CDR1 and CDR2: SEHNR and FQNEAQ (reference sequence). This CDR3 comprises 13 residues. The CDR3 sequence is CASSLGTYYEQYF. The CDR3 DNA is TGTGCCAGCAGCCTCGGGACTTACTACGAGCAGTACTTC.

The rearrangement joins TRBV7-2 to TRBJ2-7; no definite D call. The CDR3 has 14 amino acids. From germline, CDR1 is SGHTA and CDR2 FQGNSA. Trimming took 1 base from V and 2 from J, leaving 9 bases between them. CDR3 coding DNA: TGTGCCAGCAGCTTAGAGCTCCAGGCCTACGAGCAGTACTTC. Protein sequence: CASSLELQAYEQYF.

This chain joins TRBV6-5 and TRBJ1-3; tentatively, D is TRBD1 (5 bases). V lost 5 bases and J 0 bases, leaving 11 bases between the germline ends. This CDR3 is 15 amino acids long. The germline V gene has CDR1 MNHEY and CDR2 SVGAGI. In DNA form, the CDR3 reads TGTGCCAGCAGTCCATTGGGGGGCTCTGGAAACACCATATATTTT. Its protein product is CASSPLGGSGNTIYF.

The chain carries TRBV23-1 and TRBJ1-5; D gene ambiguous. TRBV23-1 is designated an ORF whose function remains uncertain. V was clipped by 7 bases and J by 2 bases, with 18 bases between them. This CDR3 spans 16 amino acids. CDR3 coding DNA: TGCGCCAGCACCCCCCAGAATAATTATGGCAATCAGCCCCAGCATTTT. Encoded protein: CASTPQNNYGNQPQHF.

V and J are TRBV11-2 and TRBJ1-3, with D maybe TRBD1 (6 bases). This CDR3 is 16 amino acids long. The germline CDR1 and CDR2 sequences are SGHAT and FQNNGV. Trimming removed 5 bases from V and 0 bases from J, with 14 bases in between. The CDR3 is CASSKRQEISGNTIYF. CDR3 bases: TGTGCCAGCAGCAAGCGACAGGAGATCTCTGGAAACACCATATATTTT.

CDR3 bases: TGTGCCAGCAGTTACATCGGAGGAGGCTACACCTTC. Protein sequence: CASSYIGGGYTF. The rearrangement joins TRBV6-5 to TRBJ1-2; unclear D gene. Germline V gene sequence: CDR1 MNHEY, CDR2 SVGAGI. Trimming removed 2 bases from V and 8 bases from J, with 9 bases in between. The CDR3 contains 12 residues.

The chain couples TRBV5-4 to TRBJ2-4, with D unresolved. Germline V gene data show CDR1 as SGHNT and CDR2 as YYREEE (reference sequence). V was shortened by 0 bases and J by 2 bases, with 6 bases between the two germline ends. There are 14 residues in the CDR3. CDR3 DNA sequence: TGTGCCAGCAGCTTGGGTGACACCAAAAACATTCAGTACTTC. Translation gives CASSLGDTKNIQYF.

This clonotype was seen once. The chain has TRBV20-1 and TRBJ2-7, with 8 nucleotides matching TRBD2. After removal of 3 bases from V and 2 bases from J, the junction contained 9 bases not matched to a gene. The CDR3 contains 15 residues. Germline values: CDR1 DFQATT, CDR2 SNEGSKA (reference sequence). In DNA, the CDR3 is TGCAGTGCTAGGAAGGCGAGCGGGGGAACCTACGAGCAGTACTTC. This translates into CSARKASGGTYEQYF.

This chain joins TRBV28 and TRBJ2-7, with 14 bases lining up with TRBD2. This CDR3 is 15 amino acids long. Germline V gene data show CDR1 as MDHEN and CDR2 as SYDVKM. V gave up 7 bases and J gave up 4 bases; unmatched junction bases: 6. CDR3 nucleotides: TGTGCCAGCATGACTAGCGGGAGGGCCGGGTACGAGCAGTACTTC. This translates into CASMTSGRAGYEQYF.

The V gene is TRBV3-1, the J gene TRBJ2-3; 14 bases are shared with TRBD2. This CDR3 comprises 16 residues. With V trimmed by 1 base and J by 8 bases, 5 bases remained unmatched. CDR1 is LGHDT and CDR2 is YNNKEL in the germline V gene (reference sequence). CDR3 DNA sequence: TGTGCCAGCAGCCAAGTTGTGGGGACTAGCGGGGGTACGCAGTATTTT. Translated, it gives CASSQVVGTSGGTQYF.

The rearrangement uses TRBV7-9 and TRBJ2-5, with D possibly matching TRBD2 (5 bases). Germline V CDR1 and CDR2: SEHNR, FQNEAQ (reference sequence). V shed 4 bases and J shed 1 base, with 7 bases lying between them. This CDR3 is built from 13 residues. The CDR3 loop reads CASSSSSQETQYF. Here the CDR3 DNA reads TGTGCCAGCAGCTCTAGCAGCCAAGAGACCCAGTACTTC.

The gene calls are TRBV3-1 and TRBJ1-3; D unclear. Germline V gene data show CDR1 as LGHDT and CDR2 as YNNKEL (reference sequence). The V gene lost 6 bases and the J gene lost 0 bases, with 6 bases spanning the gap. This CDR3 comprises 13 residues. This chain's CDR3 is CASREASGNTIYF. DNA for the CDR3: TGTGCCAGCAGAGAGGCCTCTGGAAACACCATATATTTT.

This rearrangement joins TRBV29-1 to TRBJ2-6; D gene unclear. Trimming left V 4 bases short and J 0 bases short, with 4 bases between. This CDR3 has 13 amino acids. The germline gives CDR1 SQVTM, CDR2 ANQGSEA. This CDR3 reads CSVGDSGANVLTF. The CDR3 DNA reads as TGCAGCGTTGGGGACTCTGGGGCCAACGTCCTGACTTTC.

The J gene is TRBJ2-7, the V gene TRBV12-3 or TRBV12-4; D may correspond to TRBD1 or TRBD2 (6 bases each). Trimming shortened V by 3 bases and J by 6 bases, and 12 bases separated the two germline ends. This CDR3 is built from 13 residues. Written as DNA, the CDR3 is TGTGCCAGCAGTTTGGGCAGGGGAGGCGAGCAGTACTTC. It encodes CASSLGRGGEQYF.

The V call is TRBV6-5, the J call TRBJ1-2; D uncertain. The CDR3 consists of 14 residues. The V end was cut by 0 bases, the J end by 4 bases, with 9 bases between. The germline CDR1 and CDR2 sequences are MNHEY and SVGAGI. The CDR3 region has the DNA TGTGCCAGCAGTTACTCTCAGTTGGCCTATGGCTACACCTTC. Protein sequence: CASSYSQLAYGYTF.

V gene TRBV2 combines with J gene TRBJ2-5, with D possibly being TRBD2 (5 bases). There are 17 residues in the CDR3. V was shortened by 3 bases and J by 1 base, with 18 bases between the two germline ends. CDR1 is SNHLY and CDR2 is FYNNEI in the germline V gene. The DNA for the CDR3 is TGTGCCAGCAGTGATAGGGCCTTGCCCCGGGGCCAAGAGACCCAGTACTTC. Protein sequence: CASSDRALPRGQETQYF.

V gene TRBV29-1 combines with J gene TRBJ2-5, with 10 bases fitting TRBD1. Germline V gene sequence: CDR1 SQVTM, CDR2 ANQGSEA. Trimming removed 6 bases from V and 5 bases from J; junction bases left unmatched: 3. The CDR3 totals 12 residues. The CDR3 nucleotides are TGCAGCGTCCGACAGGGGGCGGAGACCCAGTACTTC. It is translated as CSVRQGAETQYF.

The rearrangement joins TRBV14 to TRBJ2-1; 13 positions match TRBD2. Per the germline V gene, CDR1 is SGHDN and CDR2 is FVKESK. CDR3 length: 16 residues. Trimming removed 6 bases from V and 6 bases from J; junction bases left unmatched: 8. The CDR3 is CASSLLAGGIGNEQFF. CDR3 in DNA: TGTGCCAGCAGTCTACTAGCGGGAGGGATTGGCAATGAGCAGTTCTTC.

The chain uses TRBV29-1 and TRBJ2-7; the match to TRBD2 covers 7 bases. Germline assignment: CDR1 SQVTM and CDR2 ANQGSEA. J gave up 0 bases and V 7 bases, and 6 bases lay outside the gene matches. The CDR3 loop spans 13 amino acids. CDR3 sequence reads: CSASGTYSYEQYF. In nucleotides, the CDR3 is TGCAGCGCCAGCGGGACCTACTCCTACGAGCAGTACTTC.

This rearrangement joins TRBV2 to TRBJ2-3; 8 bases are shared with TRBD1. CDR1 is SNHLY, CDR2 FYNNEI, per germline. V was pared by 1 base and J by 2 bases, with 2 bases of the junction left unmatched. The CDR3 is 15 amino acids. Here the CDR3 reads CASSEGQGPTDTQYF. In nucleotides, the CDR3 is TGTGCCAGCAGTGAAGGACAGGGGCCCACAGATACGCAGTATTTT.

V gene TRBV29-1 combines with J gene TRBJ2-1, with TRBD1 identical over 8 bases. Germline V gene lookup returns CDR1 SQVTM and CDR2 ANQGSEA. There are 13 residues in the CDR3. Trimming took 5 bases from V and 7 from J; bases not matched to a gene: 7. Written as DNA, the CDR3 is TGCAGCGTTACAGGACAGGGTATGAATGAGCAGTTCTTC. The encoded protein is CSVTGQGMNEQFF.

The chain links TRBV7-2 to TRBJ2-7; D remains ambiguous. The CDR3 is made up of 15 amino acids. V was pared by 1 base and J by 1 base, with 11 bases between. The germline gives CDR1 SGHTA, CDR2 FQGNSA. This chain's CDR3 is CASSLGRVTSYEQYF. CDR3 bases: TGTGCCAGCAGCTTAGGTCGCGTCACTTCCTACGAGCAGTACTTC.